These 32 T cell receptor beta chains share one sample of origin, sequenced in a study of T cells in localized non-small cell lung cancer. The table came from immunoSEQ multiplex PCR; TCRdb's copy has only in-frame clones and leaves some out. The sample has approximately 12,000 clones, more than 70% seen once. This sample comprised peripheral blood, obtained before any cancer treatment. All receptors come from a male donor aged 60 or over with stage I lung adenocarcinoma.

This chain connects TRBV4-2 to TRBJ1-5; D is perhaps TRBD1 (6 bases). Trimming cost V 2 bases and J 6 bases, with 14 bases left between them. Germline CDR1 LGHNA, CDR2 YNFKEQ. The CDR3 consists of 15 residues. The CDR3 here is CASSQQGTPGQPQHF. The CDR3 DNA is TGTGCCAGCAGCCAACAGGGGACGCCAGGTCAGCCCCAGCATTTT.

Only a few counts were recorded for this clone. This rearrangement joins TRBV7-3 to TRBJ2-7, with 12 bases that match TRBD2. CDR1 is SGHTA and CDR2 is FQGTGA in the germline V gene. V trimming: 5 bases; J trimming: 4 bases; junction bases outside the gene matches: 12. The CDR3 loop spans 17 amino acids. CDR3 protein: CASSNHLAGGGIYEQYF. The CDR3 nucleotides are TGTGCCAGCAGCAATCATCTAGCGGGAGGGGGGATTTACGAGCAGTACTTC.

V and J are TRBV28 and TRBJ2-2; 11 nucleotides align to TRBD2. The CDR3 covers 16 residues. From germline, CDR1 is MDHEN and CDR2 SYDVKM. Unmatched junction bases numbered 7, after V lost 4 bases and J lost 6 bases. For the CDR3, the DNA is TGTGCCAGCAGTTGGGGAGGTAGCGGGAGGGCCGGGGAGCTGTTTTTT. This codes for CASSWGGSGRAGELFF.

The chain combines TRBV2 with TRBJ2-5; the D gene is possibly TRBD2 (6 bases). The length of the CDR3 is 13 residues. CDR1 is SNHLY, CDR2 FYNNEI, per germline. V gave up 4 bases and J gave up 7 bases, with 13 bases separating them. CDR3 bases: TGTGCCAGCAGTGGCGAGGTGGGGGGGACCCAGTACTTC. Amino acid sequence: CASSGEVGGTQYF.

The sample holds one count of this clone. The chain links TRBV19 to TRBJ1-1, with 10 nucleotides matching TRBD1. V was pared by 8 bases and J by 8 bases, with 5 bases of the junction left unmatched. Germline V gives CDR1 LNHDA, CDR2 SQIVND (reference sequence). The length of the CDR3 is 12 residues. CDR3 bases: TGTGCCAGTGGACAGGGGGTTTTGGAAGCTTTCTTT. Its translation is CASGQGVLEAFF.

This clone was found once. The rearrangement links TRBV5-1 to TRBJ2-7; 7 nucleotides agree with TRBD2. The CDR3 loop spans 14 amino acids. V trimming: 2 bases; J trimming: 1 base; junction bases outside the gene matches: 3. In germline, CDR1 is SGHRS, CDR2 YFSETQ. The CDR3 nucleotides read TGCGCCAGCAGCTTCGGGACTACTTCCTACGAGCAGTACTTC. Translating gives CASSFGTTSYEQYF.

This chain uses TRBV7-3 with TRBJ2-3; no clear D gene. The CDR3 totals 13 residues. Trimming shortened V by 1 base and J by 5 bases, and 7 bases separated the two germline ends. Germline loops: CDR1 SGHTA, CDR2 FQGTGA. The CDR3 region has the DNA TGTGCCAGCAGCTTAAACTACGGAGATACGCAGTATTTT. This codes for CASSLNYGDTQYF.

The chain's CDR3 is CSARPRLEAFF. CDR3 in DNA: TGCAGTGCTAGGCCCCGGTTGGAGGCTTTCTTT. The chain uses TRBV20-1 and TRBJ1-1; D gene ambiguous. The CDR3 consists of 11 residues. From germline, CDR1 is DFQATT and CDR2 SNEGSKA (reference sequence). V lost 3 bases, J lost 11 bases, and 13 bases lay in between.

This clone was picked up one time. The chain employs TRBV7-9 and TRBJ2-1, with 7 bases aligning to TRBD2. V was pared by 0 bases and J by 10 bases, with 9 bases of the junction left unmatched. The length of the CDR3 is 15 residues. Per the germline V gene, CDR1 is SEHNR and CDR2 is FQNEAQ (reference sequence). The CDR3 DNA sequence: TGTGCCAGCAGCTTAGCCCGACCCGGGACTACGGAGCAGTTCTTC. Translation: CASSLARPGTTEQFF.

V is TRBV5-4 and J is TRBJ1-3; D remains unclear. V dropped 0 bases and J dropped 4 bases, with 5 bases sitting between them. CDR1 and CDR2 (germline): SGHNT, YYREEE (reference sequence). CDR3 length: 13 amino acids. This chain's CDR3 is CASSLGRGNTIYF. For the CDR3, the DNA is TGTGCCAGCAGCTTGGGTAGGGGAAACACCATATATTTT.

V gene TRBV15 combines with J gene TRBJ1-2; 9 nucleotides match TRBD1. There are 14 residues in the CDR3. Germline assignment: CDR1 LNHNV and CDR2 YYDKDF (reference sequence). J gave up 8 bases and V 0 bases, and 4 bases lay outside the gene matches. The CDR3 here is CATSREQGALGYTF. The CDR3 coding sequence is TGTGCCACCAGCAGAGAACAGGGGGCATTGGGCTACACCTTC.

This chain joins TRBV2 and TRBJ2-1; TRBD2 matches at 8 bases. The CDR3 sequence is 16 residues long. In germline, CDR1 is SNHLY, CDR2 FYNNEI. Germline trimming cut 4 bases from V and 9 bases from J; bases unmatched to any gene: 14. Here the CDR3 reads CASSGGSGLAGSEQFF. In DNA, the CDR3 is TGTGCCAGCAGTGGAGGGTCTGGGCTAGCGGGCAGTGAGCAGTTCTTC.

The DNA for the CDR3 is TGTGCCAGCAGCCCCCGACCGCAAACTAACTATGGCTACACCTTC. Protein product: CASSPRPQTNYGYTF. The chain is built from TRBV16 and TRBJ1-2; D not resolved. The germline V gene has CDR1 KGHSY and CDR2 FQNENV. With 4 bases removed from V and 0 bases from J, the gap between germline ends came to 12 bases. The CDR3 has 15 residues.

The rearrangement joins TRBV11-1 to TRBJ2-5; TRBD2 aligns across 14 bases. The V segment lost 5 bases and the J segment 8 bases; nucleotides outside the gene matches: 7. CDR1 and CDR2 from the germline V gene are SGHAT and FQDESV (reference sequence). The CDR3 has 15 amino acids. CDR3 loop: CASSRGTSGSSTQYF. The CDR3 DNA follows: TGTGCCAGCAGCCGTGGGACTAGCGGGAGCTCAACCCAGTACTTC.

The rearrangement uses TRBV6-1 and TRBJ2-7; D perhaps matches TRBD1 (6 bases). The CDR3 consists of 13 residues. Trimming left V 5 bases short and J 6 bases short, with 14 bases between. The V gene's germline CDR1 is MNHNS and CDR2 SASEGT. The CDR3 nucleotides read TGTGCCAGCAGTTGGGTAACAGGGATCGAGCAGTACTTC. This translates into CASSWVTGIEQYF.

V gene TRBV6-1 combines with J gene TRBJ1-5, with 9 positions matching TRBD1. Germline trimming cut 7 bases from V and 12 bases from J; bases unmatched to any gene: 7. The CDR3 totals 12 residues. CDR1 MNHNS and CDR2 SASEGT come from the germline V gene. The CDR3 is CASTMTGGIQHF. The CDR3 DNA follows: TGTGCCAGCACAATGACAGGGGGAATCCAGCATTTT.

This chain's CDR3 is CASSFGGDRGYGYTF. In nucleotides, the CDR3 is TGTGCCAGCAGTTTTGGAGGGGATCGGGGTTATGGCTACACCTTC. The chain has TRBV5-4 and TRBJ1-2; maybe TRBD1 (5 bases). Between the trimmed V and J ends, which lost 5 bases and 5 bases, there was a span of 19 bases. Per germline, CDR1 SGHNT and CDR2 YYREEE (reference sequence). The CDR3 sequence is 15 residues long.

A few counts support this clone. The chain carries TRBV28 and TRBJ1-1; 10 nucleotides agree with TRBD1. With 5 bases clipped from V and 6 bases from J, the junction kept 9 bases outside the gene matches. This CDR3 region has 15 residues. Germline CDR1 reads MDHEN; CDR2 reads SYDVKM. In DNA, the CDR3 is TGTGCCAGCAGTCCCCGACAGGGGGCAGGGGCTGAAGCTTTCTTT. This translates into CASSPRQGAGAEAFF.

The chain links TRBV7-9 to TRBJ1-4; TRBD1 might be the D (6 bases). The germline gives CDR1 SEHNR, CDR2 FQNEAQ (reference sequence). V lost 5 bases to trimming and J lost 7 bases, with 14 bases between them. This CDR3 is built from 14 residues. The CDR3 DNA sequence: TGTGCCAGCAGCCGTACAGGGATCGTTGAAAAACTGTTTTTT. Its protein product is CASSRTGIVEKLFF. The full variable domain, with the rest looked up from reference TRBV7-9 and TRBJ1-4, is DTGVSQNPRHKITKRGQNVTFRCDPISEHNRLYWYRQTLGQGPEFLTYFQNEAQLEKSRLLSDRFSAERPKGSFSTLEIQRTEQGDSAMYLCASSRTGIVEKLFFGSGTQLSVL.

The chain carries TRBV28 and TRBJ1-5; TRBD1 aligns across 9 bases. V lost 4 bases to trimming and J lost 9 bases; unmatched junction nucleotides: 7. The germline CDR1 and CDR2 sequences are MDHEN and SYDVKM. The CDR3 length is 14 residues. As DNA, the CDR3 is TGTGCCAGCAGTTACTCGGACAGGGGACGGCCCCAGCATTTT. Translated, it gives CASSYSDRGRPQHF.

The chain's CDR3 is CASSSKRVFGTDTQYF. The DNA for the CDR3 is TGTGCCAGCAGCTCGAAAAGGGTTTTTGGCACAGATACGCAGTATTTT. The chain employs TRBV5-4 and TRBJ2-3, with D uncertain. The germline V and J ends were trimmed by 3 bases and 1 base, with 15 bases remaining between them. This CDR3 has 16 amino acids. From germline, CDR1 is SGHNT and CDR2 YYREEE (reference sequence).

J is TRBJ1-2 and V is TRBV27, with no clear D. Per germline, CDR1 MNHEY and CDR2 SMNVEV (reference sequence). This CDR3 comprises 15 residues. Trimming stripped 8 bases from V and 4 bases from J, with 20 bases between. CDR3 coding DNA: TGTGCCAGCGGCACGTGGAGTACAGCCCTCTATGGCTACACCTTC. Its translation is CASGTWSTALYGYTF.

Here the CDR3 DNA reads TGTGCCAGCAGCTTAGAGGCGGCCCATGGCTACACCTTC. This translates into CASSLEAAHGYTF. This rearrangement joins TRBV7-9 to TRBJ1-2; D gene unclear. Trimming shortened V by 1 base and J by 6 bases, and 9 bases separated the two germline ends. The CDR3 has 13 amino acids. Per germline, CDR1 SEHNR and CDR2 FQNEAQ (reference sequence).

The count of this clone is one. This sequence joins TRBV7-9 and TRBJ1-1, with D maybe TRBD1 (5 bases). The V gene's germline CDR1 is SEHNR and CDR2 FQNEAQ (reference sequence). The CDR3 has 15 amino acids. V lost 4 bases and J 6 bases, leaving 18 bases between the germline ends. This CDR3 is CASSYVGGIGSEAFF. CDR3 in DNA: TGTGCCAGCAGCTACGTGGGGGGGATAGGGTCTGAAGCTTTCTTT.

The CDR3 DNA follows: TGTGCCAGCAGCCGATTACAGGGATTCCAAGTCTCTGGAAACACCATATATTTT. This translates into CASSRLQGFQVSGNTIYF. The genes are TRBV5-6 and TRBJ1-3, with D possibly TRBD1 on 6 matching bases. This CDR3 region has 18 residues. Per the germline V gene, CDR1 is SGHDT and CDR2 is YYEEEE. V dropped 4 bases and J dropped 0 bases, with 20 bases sitting between them.

The chain carries TRBV7-9 and TRBJ2-1, with 9 bases matching TRBD2. Germline trimming cut 5 bases from V and 6 bases from J; bases unmatched to any gene: 5. CDR1 is SEHNR and CDR2 is FQNEAQ in the germline V gene (reference sequence). The CDR3 consists of 14 residues. The CDR3, as DNA: TGTGCCAGCAGCCCCCGGACTAGCGCCAATGAGCAGTTCTTC. Protein product: CASSPRTSANEQFF.

The V and J genes are TRBV28 and TRBJ2-7; D not certain. This CDR3 comprises 14 residues. Trimming shortened V by 5 bases and J by 0 bases, and 11 bases separated the two germline ends. Germline lookup yields CDR1 MDHEN and CDR2 SYDVKM. The CDR3 nucleotides read TGTGCCAGCAGTGCGATACCGGGCTCCTACGAGCAGTACTTC. This sequence encodes CASSAIPGSYEQYF.

This chain joins TRBV10-3 and TRBJ2-7; D possibly corresponds to TRBD2 (7 bases). The germline V gene has CDR1 ENHRY and CDR2 SYGVKD. The CDR3 has 13 amino acids. Trimming stripped 5 bases from V and 6 bases from J, with 14 bases between. CDR3 in DNA: TGTGCCATCAGTTTTAGGGGGGGCGCCGAGCAGTACTTC. Protein: CAISFRGGAEQYF.

This chain connects TRBV9 to TRBJ2-1; 10 bases are a match to TRBD1. The CDR3 is 16 residues long. CDR1 and CDR2 (germline): SGDLS, YYNGEE. V lost 1 base to trimming and J lost 5 bases; unmatched junction nucleotides: 6. The CDR3 protein is CASSVRIGTGDNEQFF. CDR3 in DNA: TGTGCCAGCAGCGTAAGAATAGGGACAGGGGACAATGAGCAGTTCTTC.

CDR3 in DNA: TGTGCCATCAGTGAGTGGACTAGCGGGAGGGGGGATACGCAGTATTTT. This encodes CAISEWTSGRGDTQYF. This rearrangement joins TRBV10-3 to TRBJ2-3, with 15 bases lining up with TRBD2. After removal of 1 base from V and 6 bases from J, the junction contained 2 bases not matched to a gene. The CDR3 totals 16 residues. Germline V gene data show CDR1 as ENHRY and CDR2 as SYGVKD.

This clone came up a few times. The chain links TRBV10-3 to TRBJ1-1, with unresolved D. CDR3 length equals 14 residues. The V gene's germline CDR1 is ENHRY and CDR2 SYGVKD. Trimming pared 3 bases from V and 2 bases from J, leaving 10 bases between. The CDR3 loop is CAISERVGNTEAFF. CDR3 sequence (DNA): TGTGCCATCAGTGAAAGGGTGGGTAACACTGAAGCTTTCTTT.

In its sample, this clone ranks as large (0.1 to 1%). The rearrangement links TRBV5-1 to TRBJ2-2, with 7 bases fitting TRBD1. The CDR3 loop spans 14 amino acids. The J segment lost 7 bases and the V segment lost 4 bases, leaving 7 bases of the junction unmatched. CDR1 SGHRS and CDR2 YFSETQ come from the germline V gene. This chain's CDR3 is CASSGQQGFGELFF. The CDR3 DNA sequence: TGCGCCAGCAGCGGTCAACAGGGGTTCGGGGAGCTGTTTTTT.